This T cell receptor beta chain was captured in a study of blood T cells in healthy people across ages. General study points: Calculation of diversity from one million T cells yielded estimates considered to be underestimates. The lack of PBMC sorting stopped any conclusive naive versus antigen-experienced comparison.

The study recruited healthy Caucasian donors from Russia who were aged roughly 6 to 95. A J-beta primer mix and a sample-barcoded 5' primer were used in a second PCR of roughly 7 to 12 cycles. TCRdb independently ran MiXCR on the 5' RACE reads; one entry per CDR3 protein. Counted here are some 1.6 million distinct CDR3 sequences, almost 35% occurring once; the ten biggest clones make up around 10%. The CDR3 is 14 residues long. Germline CDR1 reads LNHNV; CDR2 reads YYDKDF (reference sequence). V shed 0 bases and J shed 2 bases, with 7 bases lying between them. Notes on this clonotype: The antigen remains undetermined.

Sequencing input: blood. The TCR sequence derives from a woman in her twenties or thirties in good health. This chain links TRBV15 with TRBJ1-1; D is uncertain. The CDR3 protein is CATSRDKSNTEAFF. The CDR3 nucleotides read TGTGCCACCAGCAGAGATAAAAGCAACACTGAAGCTTTCTTT.